This T cell receptor (beta chain) originates from a study of blood T cell repertoires in COVID-19 (dated by TCRdb to between 2020 and 2021). With regard to the full study: Samples from collaborators originated in the United States, Italy and Spain and spanned both the acute and convalescent phases of COVID-19. The dataset comprised deeply sampled blood TCRbeta repertoires from subjects exposed to, actively infected with, or recovered from COVID-19. The sample metadata nearly always contained a de-identified subject ID, COVID-19 status, age in years and sex. The repertoires were made available in a free public database intended to serve as a resource for research on the immune response to SARS-CoV-2. Samples came from the ongoing ImmuneRACE study (first 160 participants) plus 1,254 subjects from 6 global collaborators. The prospective study material was composed of cDNA or gDNA derived from T cells, B-cell-depleted T cells, or PBMCs. Where HLA class I and class II types were available, the types were taken from metadata supplied by the sample provider, not from assay-based typing. What the study reported, not specific to this receptor: Clinical and demographic metadata were provided uncurated, with the amount varying by source and participant.

TCRbeta CDR3 regions were amplified from genomic DNA using the immunoSEQ Assay, a bias-controlled multiplex PCR. The study's processing was this. The number of nucleated cells in each sample was estimated from the amplification of reference gene primers within the assay. Sequence reads were collapsed and filtered to measure the absolute abundance of every unique TCRbeta CDR3 rearrangement. Productive Simpson clonality was computed per sample as the square root of Simpson's diversity index over productive rearrangements. TCRdb mirrors the immuneACCESS table, restricted to in-frame sequences. Some clones are absent from its copies; in checked studies, under half trace to an unresolved V gene, and the reason for the others is unknown. The V and J calls and clone size are taken from that table; D and trimming were inferred from the DNA. Recorded for this sample are 150,000 to 200,000 clones; 70% to 90% of them occurred a single time. In total, the top ten clones hold less than 5.5% of the sample.

Details on this clone: Its antigen has not been determined. No per-base quality is available; no much larger clone lies one base away.

The CDR3 spans 17 residues, from the cysteine through the phenylalanine. Just CDR3 DNA is preserved here, 51 bases in frame from base 1. CDR1 and CDR2, looked up from the germline V gene (reference sequence), are LGHDT and YNNKEL. V and J are truncated by 2 bases and 3 bases respectively, leaving an intervening sequence of 20 bases. Whole blood was collected in K2EDTA tubes by collaborating institutions according to the institutions' own protocols. For TCRbeta analysis, collaborators shipped samples in one of three forms: frozen whole blood, isolated PBMCs, or DNA extracted from either of those sample types.

The chain employs TRBV3-1 (or the pseudogene TRBV3-2) and TRBJ2-7, and TRBD2 may be the D gene, going by 6 matching bases. Specimen: peripheral blood. The clonotype originates from a human donor in a cohort sampled during active COVID-19. Read as DNA, the sequence is TGTGCCAGCAGCCAAAAGTGGGGGGTTTCCGTTAACTACGAGCAGTACTTC. This encodes CASSQKWGVSVNYEQYF.